This T cell receptor beta chain was retrieved from a study of T cell clonality in common variable immunodeficiency. Each donor provided about 4.5 to 9 ml of heparinized whole blood. Sequencing used immunoSEQ multiplex PCR; TCRdb keeps in-frame clones, though not all of them. The specimen has around 33,000 clones, none found just once. Study findings and constraints: CVID subjects shared fewer TCRbeta clones than healthy controls did. CVID subjects had higher TCRbeta clonality than healthy controls, most marked in about a third. Common variable immunodeficiency TCR beta sequences reportedly had fewer deletions and N-nucleotide insertions.

The CDR3 totals 13 residues. In germline, CDR1 is SGHAT, CDR2 FQNNGV. V shed 0 bases and J shed 6 bases, with 6 bases lying between them. With respect to this clone: As yet, its antigen is unknown. The read gets to within 3 residues of the CDR3 end, and the germline J gene fills in the rest. This sample includes further DNA sequences coding for the same CDR3.

Sequenced input: peripheral blood mononuclear cells. V is TRBV11-2 and J is TRBJ2-1; the D is unclear. The sequence was collected from a human donor with common variable immunodeficiency. The sequenced part of the CDR3 DNA is TGTGCCAGCAGCTTAGAAACTATCAATGAG. This codes for CASSLETINE. The full CDR3 protein reads CASSLETINEQFF.